What follows describes a single T cell receptor (beta chain). V gave up 2 bases and J gave up 1 base, with 15 bases separating them. The CDR3 has 17 amino acids. CDR1 is LGHDT and CDR2 is YNNKEL in the germline V gene (reference sequence). This entry comes from a study of blood T cell repertoires in COVID-19. Study details: The United States, Italy and Spain provided the acute and convalescent COVID-19 samples. PBMCs, B-cell-depleted T cells, or T cells were the source of the cDNA or gDNA that made up the material.

In the study's own analysis: How many nucleated cells were present was estimated from reference gene primer amplification. Profiling relied on immunoSEQ multiplex PCR, and the TCRdb table lists in-frame clones only, not all of them. That table gives V, J and clone size, and the DNA gave D and trimming. The table has 110,000 to 150,000 clones, approximately 78% seen once. This TCR derives from a woman aged 80 or over with acute or convalescent COVID-19. The chain links TRBV3-1 (or the pseudogene TRBV3-2) to TRBJ2-4, with D perhaps TRBD1 (6 bases). The material sequenced was peripheral blood. The CDR3 loop reads CASSQITGKTAKNIQYF. The DNA of the CDR3 is TGTGCCAGCAGCCAAATCACAGGGAAGACGGCCAAAAACATTCAGTACTTC.